This T cell receptor beta chain came from a study of cytomegalovirus exposure and HLA in healthy donors. Study-wide background: HLA-typed donors were the source of approximately 85 million unique TCRs, which an early data release held. Among several hundred genotyped donors, 65% to 90% fell in the Caucasian-associated ancestry cluster.

The PCR employed 60 Vbeta primers together with 13 Jbeta primers. Sequencing was performed with immunoSEQ multiplex PCR; in TCRdb, only in-frame clones are kept and a portion is missing. The sample carries 130,000 or so clones, roughly 73% recorded once. The receptor was derived from a female donor in good health and CMV-seronegative. The sequencing sample was made of PBMCs.

CDR3 sequence: CASSAQGNEQYF. CDR3 in DNA: TGTGCCAGCAGCGCCCAGGGTAACGAGCAGTACTTC. The chain employs TRBV6-1 and TRBJ2-7; D is possibly TRBD1 (5 bases). The CDR3 has 12 residues. Germline values: CDR1 MNHNS, CDR2 SASEGT. Trimming shortened V by 6 bases and J by 5 bases, and 11 bases separated the two germline ends.